This T cell receptor (beta chain) is drawn from a study of blood T cell repertoires in COVID-19. About the research overall: T cells, B-cell-depleted T cells, or PBMCs provided the cDNA or gDNA that served as material.

Assay used: immunoSEQ multiplex PCR; TCRdb lists only in-frame clones, some missing. The sample consists of approximately 180,000 clones, 88% of them appearing once. V was trimmed by 2 bases and J by 5 bases, leaving 15 bases between them. Per germline, CDR1 MGHDK and CDR2 SYGVNS. This CDR3 spans 15 amino acids. This TCR was sampled from a man aged 40-49 years with active or convalescent COVID-19. V gene TRBV25-1 combines with J gene TRBJ1-2, with D unclear. Specimen: peripheral blood. CDR3 DNA sequence: TGTGCCAGCAGTGAAGGCGGGAGCCGCCATTATGGCTACACCTTC. Translating it yields CASSEGGSRHYGYTF.